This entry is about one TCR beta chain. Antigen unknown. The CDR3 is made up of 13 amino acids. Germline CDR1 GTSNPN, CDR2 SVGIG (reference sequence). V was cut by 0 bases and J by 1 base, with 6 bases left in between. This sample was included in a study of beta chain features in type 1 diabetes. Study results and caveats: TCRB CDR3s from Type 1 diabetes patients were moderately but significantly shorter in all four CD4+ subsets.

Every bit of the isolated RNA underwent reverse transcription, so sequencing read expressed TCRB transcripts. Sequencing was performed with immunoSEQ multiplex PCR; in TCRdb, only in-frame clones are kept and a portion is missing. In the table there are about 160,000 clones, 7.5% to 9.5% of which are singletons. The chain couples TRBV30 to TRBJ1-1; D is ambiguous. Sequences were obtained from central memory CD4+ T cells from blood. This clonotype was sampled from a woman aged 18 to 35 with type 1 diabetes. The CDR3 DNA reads TGTGCCTGGAGTGTCGCGGAGAACACTGAAGCTTTCTTT. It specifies CAWSVAENTEAFF.